This TCR beta chain was recovered during a study of Ad26.COV2.S vaccination and SARS-CoV-2 variants. Study conclusions and caveats: Vaccinees and placebo recipients showed similar non-spike TCR breadth.

Some clones are missing from TCRdb's copy, which holds only in-frame ones; the method was immunoSEQ multiplex PCR. In the table there are roughly 92,000 clones, approximately 86% of which are singletons. In the case of this clone: Its specificity is not known.

The CDR3 contains 8 residues. The V gene lost 1 base and the J gene lost 15 bases, with 1 base spanning the gap. The source material was peripheral blood, sampled after recovery from COVID-19. The chain uses TRBV23-1 and TRBJ2-1; D remains unclear. TRBV23-1 is classed as an ORF, of uncertain function. The clonotype originates from a human donor who had recovered from COVID-19. The CDR3 region is CASSQLFF. CDR3 coding DNA: TGCGCCAGCAGTCAATTGTTCTTC.